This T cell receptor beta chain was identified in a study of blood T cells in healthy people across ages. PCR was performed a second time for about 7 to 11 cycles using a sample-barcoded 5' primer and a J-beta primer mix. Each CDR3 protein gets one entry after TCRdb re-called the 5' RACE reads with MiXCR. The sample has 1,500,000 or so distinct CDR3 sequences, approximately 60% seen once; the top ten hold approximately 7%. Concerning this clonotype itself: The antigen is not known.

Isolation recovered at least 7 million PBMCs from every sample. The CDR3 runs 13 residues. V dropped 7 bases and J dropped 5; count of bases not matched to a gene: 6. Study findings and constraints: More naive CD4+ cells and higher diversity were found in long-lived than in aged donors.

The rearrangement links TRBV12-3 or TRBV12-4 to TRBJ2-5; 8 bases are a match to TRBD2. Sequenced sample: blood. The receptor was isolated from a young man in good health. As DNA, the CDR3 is TGTGCCAGCACACCCGGGACTAGGGAGACCCAGTACTTC. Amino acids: CASTPGTRETQYF.